The 21 T cell receptor beta chains presented below share a single source sample, sequenced in a study of blood T cell repertoires in COVID-19. Only in-frame clones appear in the TCRdb table, and some are missing; sequencing was by immunoSEQ multiplex PCR. The sample includes roughly 250,000 clones, around 90% of them seen just once. The sample taken for sequencing was peripheral blood. All receptors come from a woman in her thirties or forties who had recovered from COVID-19.

With respect to this clone: Other DNA sequences in the sample encode the same CDR3. This chain links TRBV18 with TRBJ1-1; D possibly corresponds to TRBD1 (5 bases). Trimming took 1 base from V and 0 from J, leaving 9 bases between them. The CDR3 has 15 amino acids. Germline V gives CDR1 KGHSH, CDR2 LQKENI. The CDR3 bases are TGTGCCAGCTCACCACAAGGGGTTCTGAACACTGAAGCTTTCTTT. As protein: CASSPQGVLNTEAFF.

The chain uses TRBV6-2 or TRBV6-3 and TRBJ2-7; D is unclear. Germline CDR1 is MNHEY and CDR2 is SVGEGT. V was pared by 6 bases and J by 2 bases, with 17 bases between. CDR3 size: 15 residues. CDR3 sequence: CASSPPPRVPYEQYF. The CDR3 coding sequence is TGTGCCAGCAGCCCCCCCCCTCGCGTCCCCTACGAGCAGTACTTC.

This CDR3 reads CASSPRASPLHF. DNA for the CDR3: TGTGCCAGCAGCCCCAGGGCCTCACCCCTCCACTTT. The chain recombines TRBV6-5 with TRBJ1-6; tentatively, D is TRBD1 (5 bases). Trimming stripped 6 bases from V and 10 bases from J, with 10 bases between. The CDR3 spans 12 residues. The V gene's germline CDR1 is MNHEY and CDR2 SVGAGI.

The chain recombines TRBV30 with TRBJ2-7; D might be TRBD2 (7 bases). The germline gives CDR1 GTSNPN, CDR2 SVGIG (reference sequence). The CDR3 is 14 amino acids. The V end lost 3 bases, the J end lost 0 bases, and 12 bases lay between the germline ends. CDR3 coding DNA: TGTGCCTGGAGGCTGGGAGGGGGCTCCTACGAGCAGTACTTC. Protein: CAWRLGGGSYEQYF.

This clone was seen once. The DNA of the CDR3 is TGTGCCAGCAGCGCCCCAACGGGGGAAGTAGCCGGGGAGCTGTTTTTT. Amino acid sequence: CASSAPTGEVAGELFF. The V and J genes are TRBV5-4 and TRBJ2-2, with D perhaps TRBD2 (6 bases). The germline V gene encodes CDR1 SGHNT and CDR2 YYREEE (reference sequence). CDR3 length: 16 amino acids. V dropped 4 bases and J dropped 6 bases, with 19 bases sitting between them.

The gene calls are TRBV4-3 and TRBJ2-7; a possible D gene is TRBD1 (5 bases). The CDR3 is 14 residues long. Per the germline V gene, CDR1 is LGHNA and CDR2 is YSLEER. V dropped 0 bases and J dropped 5 bases, with 11 bases sitting between them. The CDR3: CASSQDRRGHEQYF. The CDR3 DNA is TGCGCCAGCAGCCAAGACCGTAGGGGCCACGAGCAGTACTTC.

The CDR3, as DNA: TGTGCCAGCAGCCCAGGGCCCACTGAAGCTTTCTTT. Translating gives CASSPGPTEAFF. The V gene is TRBV14, the J gene TRBJ1-1; tentatively, D is TRBD1 (5 bases). Germline V lookup: CDR1 SGHDN, CDR2 FVKESK. CDR3 size: 12 residues. V lost 4 bases to trimming and J lost 4 bases, with 7 bases between them.

J is TRBJ1-1 and V is TRBV27; perhaps TRBD1 as D (5 bases). The CDR3 has 14 amino acids. Germline assignment: CDR1 MNHEY and CDR2 SMNVEV (reference sequence). The germline V and J ends were trimmed by 4 bases and 1 base, with 10 bases remaining between them. This CDR3 is CASSSAGRNTEAFF. The CDR3, as DNA: TGTGCCAGCAGTTCCGCAGGGCGGAACACTGAAGCTTTCTTT.

This chain links TRBV6-5 with TRBJ2-7, with 8 bases lining up with TRBD2. The CDR3 totals 14 residues. Per the germline V gene, CDR1 is MNHEY and CDR2 is SVGAGI. The junction had 9 bases not matched to a gene; V was cut back by 5 bases and J by 6 bases. DNA for the CDR3: TGTGCCAGCAGTCAGGGGACTAGTCCTTCCGAGCAGTACGTC. This codes for CASSQGTSPSEQYV.

The chain employs TRBV6-5 and TRBJ2-1; D possibly corresponds to TRBD2 (5 bases). Deletions cut 0 bases from V and 9 bases from J, with 6 bases between. Per the germline V gene, CDR1 is MNHEY and CDR2 is SVGAGI. The CDR3 consists of 12 residues. CDR3 sequence: CASSYSGGEQFF. The CDR3 region has the DNA TGTGCCAGCAGTTACTCTGGAGGTGAGCAGTTCTTC.

The sample holds a few counts of this clone. The chain joins TRBV5-1 to TRBJ2-2; TRBD1 matches at 8 bases. Germline-derived CDR1 and CDR2 are SGHRS and YFSETQ. The CDR3 spans 16 residues. J gave up 5 bases and V 4 bases, and 10 bases lay outside the gene matches. CDR3 bases: TGCGCCAGCAGCACCCCGGACAGGGTGGGGACCGGGGAGCTGTTTTTT. Translated, it gives CASSTPDRVGTGELFF.

The CDR3 sequence is CASSPREGGYEQYF. CDR3 nucleotide sequence: TGTGCCAGCTCACCCCGGGAGGGGGGCTACGAGCAGTACTTC. The gene calls are TRBV18 and TRBJ2-7; 8 bases agree with TRBD2. CDR3 length equals 14 residues. CDR1 KGHSH and CDR2 LQKENI come from the germline V gene. Germline trimming cut 3 bases from V and 3 bases from J; bases unmatched to any gene: 4.

The genes are TRBV24-1 and TRBJ2-3; no firm D call. Germline CDR1 and CDR2: KGHDR and SFDVKD. V lost 3 bases and J lost 0, with 9 bases in between. The CDR3 consists of 15 residues. CDR3 in amino acids: CATSDPRPSTDTQYF. The DNA of the CDR3 is TGTGCCACCAGTGATCCGCGGCCCAGCACAGATACGCAGTATTTT.

For the CDR3, the DNA is TGTGCCAGCTCACCACGGACAGGGAATCAGCCCCAGCATTTT. Residues: CASSPRTGNQPQHF. The chain carries TRBV18 and TRBJ1-5; 8 bases fit TRBD1. Germline assignment: CDR1 KGHSH and CDR2 LQKENI. There are 14 residues in the CDR3. Losses at the gene ends were 1 base for V and 4 bases for J; bases not matched to a gene: 0.

This clone was observed a handful of times. The CDR3 coding sequence is TGTGCCAGCACACGGACAGGGAGCCCGTCCGGCTACACCTTC. Protein: CASTRTGSPSGYTF. The chain carries TRBV2 and TRBJ1-2, with 8 bases lining up with TRBD1. The CDR3 runs to 14 residues. The V segment lost 7 bases and the J segment 8 bases; nucleotides outside the gene matches: 12. From germline, CDR1 is SNHLY and CDR2 FYNNEI.

The V call is TRBV9, the J call TRBJ2-7; a weak D match, TRBD2 (5 bases). There are 14 residues in the CDR3. Germline CDR1 SGDLS, CDR2 YYNGEE. V gave up 3 bases and J gave up 2 bases, with 12 bases separating them. The CDR3 sequence is CASSETNTAYEQYF. CDR3 sequence (DNA): TGTGCCAGCAGCGAGACTAATACGGCCTACGAGCAGTACTTC.

This clone was seen once. The chain carries TRBV19 and TRBJ2-1, with 15 bases identical to TRBD2. The CDR3 spans 14 residues. CDR1 and CDR2 from the germline V gene are LNHDA and SQIVND (reference sequence). The J segment lost 15 bases and the V segment lost 11 bases, leaving 14 bases of the junction unmatched. The CDR3 reads CAAAEVGLAGGVFF. The DNA for the CDR3 is TGTGCCGCGGCGGAAGTCGGACTAGCGGGAGGGGTGTTCTTC. The whole variable domain, filled in from reference TRBV19 and TRBJ2-1, reads DGGITQSPKYLFRKEGQNVTLSCEQNLNHDAMYWYRQDPGQGLRLIYYSQIVNDFQKGDIAEGYSVSREKKESFPLTVTSAQKNPTAFYLCAAAEVGLAGGVFFGPGTRLTVL.

V and J are TRBV18 and TRBJ2-1; tentatively, D is TRBD2 (6 bases). CDR1 KGHSH and CDR2 LQKENI come from the germline V gene. The CDR3 runs 13 residues. The V end lost 3 bases, the J end lost 15 bases, and 18 bases lay between the germline ends. The chain's CDR3 is CASSPDYSPRVFF. In nucleotides, the CDR3 is TGTGCCAGCTCACCGGACTACTCCCCCCGGGTGTTCTTC.

This clone was found a few times. One end of the junction is discordant with germline, which a read error may explain. This chain joins TRBV10-1 and TRBJ1-6; no clear D. Germline V CDR1 and CDR2: WNHNN, SYGVQD (reference sequence). The CDR3 is 10 residues long. The CDR3: CASSEGPRDF. The CDR3 region has the DNA TGCGCCAGCAGTGAGGGCCCTCGGGACTTT.

This rearrangement joins TRBV28 to TRBJ1-2; 8 positions agree with TRBD1. Germline assignment: CDR1 MDHEN and CDR2 SYDVKM. Losses at the gene ends were 4 bases for V and 8 bases for J; bases not matched to a gene: 6. The CDR3 contains 13 residues. This CDR3 is CASSSRGPGGYTF. The CDR3, as DNA: TGTGCCAGCAGTTCCAGGGGGCCAGGGGGCTACACCTTC.

The chain carries TRBV27 and TRBJ1-1, with D perhaps matching TRBD1 (5 bases). The CDR3 is 14 residues long. V lost 7 bases to trimming and J lost 1 base, with 13 bases between them. Germline CDR1 reads MNHEY; CDR2 reads SMNVEV (reference sequence). The CDR3 region is CASTYGGGNTEAFF. Written as DNA, the CDR3 is TGTGCCAGCACCTACGGGGGGGGGAACACTGAAGCTTTCTTT.